These 24 T cell receptor beta chains were sequenced from one sample in a study of siplizumab effects on memory and regulatory T cells. Here immunoSEQ multiplex PCR was the method, and the copy in TCRdb shows in-frame clones only, minus some. Among approximately 60,000 clones listed, 79% were seen once. The material sequenced was memory CD4+ T cells sorted from blood. Receptors were obtained from a human donor in good health.

The chain carries TRBV6-5 and TRBJ2-7, with D uncertain. CDR1 and CDR2 (germline): MNHEY, SVGAGI. The CDR3 spans 12 residues. V lost 5 bases to trimming and J lost 4 bases, with 9 bases between them. In DNA form, the CDR3 reads TGTGCCAGCAGTGTAAGCCATTACGAGCAGTACTTC. It codes for CASSVSHYEQYF.

This chain connects TRBV10-2 to TRBJ1-1; no definite D call. V lost 3 bases and J lost 0, with 11 bases in between. In germline, CDR1 is WSHSY, CDR2 SAAADI. The CDR3 is made up of 15 amino acids. The CDR3 nucleotides read TGCGCCAGCAGTGACCCCAGGATCATGAACACTGAAGCTTTCTTT. Translation: CASSDPRIMNTEAFF.

J is TRBJ2-7 and V is TRBV9; TRBD2 agrees at 11 bases. The CDR3 extends over 18 amino acids. Germline CDR1 SGDLS, CDR2 YYNGEE. Losses at the gene ends were 2 bases for V and 3 bases for J; bases not matched to a gene: 13. The chain's CDR3 is CASSVRGERTSGFYEQYF. DNA for the CDR3: TGTGCCAGCAGCGTGAGGGGTGAAAGGACTAGCGGGTTCTACGAGCAGTACTTC.

The genes are TRBV6-1 and TRBJ2-3, with 11 nucleotides matching TRBD2. V lost 4 bases to trimming and J lost 2 bases; unmatched junction nucleotides: 8. This CDR3 has 17 residues. Germline CDR1 and CDR2: MNHNS and SASEGT. The CDR3 region is CASSGWGTSGDTDTQYF. CDR3 bases: TGTGCCAGCAGTGGGTGGGGGACTAGCGGAGACACAGATACGCAGTATTTT.

The gene calls are TRBV6-5 and TRBJ2-2; the match to TRBD1 covers 7 bases. The CDR3 length is 14 residues. The V gene's germline CDR1 is MNHEY and CDR2 SVGAGI. Trimming at V came to 6 bases and at J to 1 base, leaving 2 bases not matched to a gene. DNA for the CDR3: TGTGCCAGCAGCGGGACAGTGAACACCGGGGAGCTGTTTTTT. Its protein is CASSGTVNTGELFF.

The table lists this clone with a count of one. The chain links TRBV6-6 to TRBJ2-3; D ambiguous. The CDR3 has 15 amino acids. Germline V gene sequence: CDR1 MNHNY, CDR2 SVGAGI (reference sequence). V lost 6 bases, J lost 0 bases, and 13 bases lay in between. The CDR3 coding sequence is TGTGCCAGCAGCGACGGGCAGAGTAGCACAGATACGCAGTATTTT. It codes for CASSDGQSSTDTQYF.

CDR3 sequence (DNA): TGTGCCAGCAGCCAAGATAAGGTCTTTTTCCAAGAGACCCAGTACTTC. Amino acid sequence: CASSQDKVFFQETQYF. This rearrangement joins TRBV14 to TRBJ2-5; D gene ambiguous. This CDR3 is built from 16 residues. Between the trimmed V and J ends, which lost 0 bases and 1 base, there was a span of 12 bases. Germline loops: CDR1 SGHDN, CDR2 FVKESK.

The rearrangement joins TRBV18 to TRBJ1-2, with D possibly TRBD1 on 6 matching bases. From germline, CDR1 is KGHSH and CDR2 LQKENI. Trimming shortened V by 3 bases and J by 8 bases, and 16 bases separated the two germline ends. This CDR3 region has 14 residues. CDR3 region: CASSPASTGPGYTF. The CDR3 region has the DNA TGTGCCAGCTCACCGGCCTCTACAGGGCCCGGCTACACCTTC.

The chain uses TRBV19 and TRBJ2-5; 15 bases are a match to TRBD2. The CDR3 spans 18 residues. Germline V CDR1 and CDR2: LNHDA, SQIVND (reference sequence). The V and J ends lost 1 base and 5 bases, in that order; junction bases with no gene match: 8. DNA of the CDR3: TGTGCCAGTAGTATAGGACGGACTAGCGGGGGGGCCGGGGAGACCCAGTACTTC. Protein sequence: CASSIGRTSGGAGETQYF.

The chain uses TRBV9 and TRBJ2-3; TRBD1 or TRBD2 may be the D gene (5 bases each). Germline CDR1 reads SGDLS; CDR2 reads YYNGEE. The CDR3 is 15 amino acids. The V end was cut by 1 base, the J end by 1 base, with 10 bases between. The CDR3 DNA sequence: TGTGCCAGCAGCGTATCGGGGACGGGCACAGATACGCAGTATTTT. This codes for CASSVSGTGTDTQYF. The variable domain in full, completed from reference TRBV9 and TRBJ2-3, reads DSGVTQTPKHLITATGQRVTLRCSPRSGDLSVYWYQQSLDQGLQFLIQYYNGEERAKGNILERFSAQQFPDLHSELNLSSLELGDSALYFCASSVSGTGTDTQYFGPGTRLTVL.

This sequence joins TRBV10-1 and TRBJ2-1, with TRBD2 matching over 7 bases. The germline V gene has CDR1 WNHNN and CDR2 SYGVQD (reference sequence). J was trimmed by 3 bases and V by 5 bases; bases with no gene match: 10. The CDR3 covers 16 residues. This CDR3 reads CASSPPPGRDYNEQFF. CDR3 sequence (DNA): TGCGCCAGCAGTCCCCCCCCGGGGAGGGACTACAATGAGCAGTTCTTC.

The genes are TRBV18 and TRBJ2-7; D remains ambiguous. The V end was cut by 0 bases, the J end by 2 bases, with 8 bases between. CDR1 is KGHSH, CDR2 LQKENI, per germline. CDR3 size: 14 residues. The CDR3 DNA is TGTGCCAGCTCACCACCTCTTAGCACCTACGAGCAGTACTTC. This gives the protein CASSPPLSTYEQYF.

CDR3 amino acids: CASSPRTGGEETQYF. In DNA form, the CDR3 reads TGTGCCAGCAGCCCCCGGACAGGGGGCGAGGAGACCCAGTACTTC. The chain employs TRBV14 and TRBJ2-5; TRBD1 matches at 11 bases. V dropped 4 bases and J dropped 5; count of bases not matched to a gene: 6. Germline CDR1 is SGHDN and CDR2 is FVKESK. The CDR3 runs 15 residues.

V usage is TRBV2 and J usage is TRBJ2-1; the D is unclear. The CDR3 is 11 residues long. Germline CDR1 reads SNHLY; CDR2 reads FYNNEI. Trimming pared 1 base from V and 9 bases from J, leaving 4 bases between. CDR3 loop: CASSEEREQFF. For the CDR3, the DNA is TGTGCCAGCAGTGAAGAACGTGAGCAGTTCTTC.

The CDR3 DNA reads TGTGCCAGCAGTGAGACCCGTTGGCCCCAGCATTTT. This encodes CASSETRWPQHF. V and J are TRBV6-1 and TRBJ1-5, with unresolved D. The ends were cut back, 3 bases at V and 9 bases at J, with 9 bases in the middle. There are 12 residues in the CDR3. Germline lookup yields CDR1 MNHNS and CDR2 SASEGT.

The count of this clone is one. The chain links TRBV19 to TRBJ1-4; no firm D call. V dropped 3 bases and J dropped 3 bases, with 8 bases sitting between them. The CDR3 has 14 residues. Germline assignment: CDR1 LNHDA and CDR2 SQIVND (reference sequence). The CDR3 DNA reads TGTGCCAGTAGTATTACTACGGCTAATGAAAAACTGTTTTTT. It specifies CASSITTANEKLFF. The variable domain in full, with the rest retrieved from reference TRBV19 and TRBJ1-4, is DGGITQSPKYLFRKEGQNVTLSCEQNLNHDAMYWYRQDPGQGLRLIYYSQIVNDFQKGDIAEGYSVSREKKESFPLTVTSAQKNPTAFYLCASSITTANEKLFFGSGTQLSVL.

The count of this clone is one. The chain couples TRBV5-6 to TRBJ2-5; TRBD2 agrees at 10 bases. Germline V gene data show CDR1 as SGHDT and CDR2 as YYEEEE. The CDR3 covers 15 residues. With V trimmed by 4 bases and J by 5 bases, 8 bases remained unmatched. CDR3 sequence (DNA): TGTGCCAGCAGCGTGCTAGCGGGGGCTGGGGAGACCCAGTACTTC. It encodes CASSVLAGAGETQYF.

This chain uses TRBV5-5 with TRBJ1-3; maybe TRBD1 (6 bases). Trimming removed 3 bases from V and 4 bases from J, with 17 bases in between. Germline CDR1 SGHKS, CDR2 YYEKEE (reference sequence). The CDR3 runs 16 residues. The CDR3 nucleotides are TGTGCCAGCAGCTCACAGGGAACCTGGAGAGGAAACACCATATATTTT. As protein: CASSSQGTWRGNTIYF.

The rearrangement links TRBV5-1 to TRBJ2-7; D is uncertain. CDR1 is SGHRS and CDR2 is YFSETQ in the germline V gene. CDR3 size: 14 residues. V was trimmed by 0 bases and J by 4 bases, leaving 11 bases between them. CDR3 coding DNA: TGCGCCAGCAGCTTGGCCATCGGAGAATACGAGCAGTACTTC. Protein product: CASSLAIGEYEQYF.

The chain carries TRBV7-7 and TRBJ2-1; 9 nucleotides line up with TRBD2. Per the germline V gene, CDR1 is SSHAT and CDR2 is FNYEAQ (reference sequence). The CDR3 is made up of 15 amino acids. V gave up 3 bases and J gave up 5 bases; unmatched junction bases: 5. The CDR3 loop is CASSLLAGTNNEQFF. As DNA, the CDR3 is TGTGCCAGCAGCTTGCTAGCGGGGACAAACAATGAGCAGTTCTTC.

The chain is built from TRBV28 and TRBJ2-3; 7 bases are shared with TRBD1. CDR1 and CDR2 from the germline V gene are MDHEN and SYDVKM. The CDR3 consists of 15 residues. V shed 5 bases, J shed 2 bases, and the junction held 7 bases outside the gene matches. The CDR3 bases are TGTGCCAGCAGTAATCGGGACAGACACACAGATACGCAGTATTTT. It yields the protein CASSNRDRHTDTQYF.

This rearrangement joins TRBV6-5 to TRBJ1-6; the D gene is possibly TRBD1 (6 bases). Germline CDR1 is MNHEY and CDR2 is SVGAGI. Between the trimmed V and J ends, which lost 7 bases and 5 bases, there was a span of 12 bases. The CDR3 covers 14 residues. The CDR3 nucleotides are TGTGCCAGCAAGGGACCAGGGGATAATTCACCCCTCCACTTT. Protein product: CASKGPGDNSPLHF.

J is TRBJ2-5 and V is TRBV30; the D is unclear. V was trimmed by 5 bases and J by 0 bases, leaving 7 bases between them. This CDR3 is built from 12 residues. CDR1 and CDR2 (germline): GTSNPN, SVGIG (reference sequence). In nucleotides, the CDR3 is TGTGCCTGGGATTACAACCAAGAGACCCAGTACTTC. Protein: CAWDYNQETQYF. The variable domain in full, with the rest retrieved from reference TRBV30 and TRBJ2-5, is SQTIHQWPATLVQPVGSPLSLECTVEGTSNPNLYWYRQAAGRGLQLLFYSVGIGQISSEVPQNLSASRPQDRQFILSSKKLLLSDSGFYLCAWDYNQETQYFGPGTRLLVL.

The rearrangement links TRBV4-1 to TRBJ1-2; D gene unclear. V lost 1 base and J lost 7, with 10 bases in between. This CDR3 is 13 amino acids long. The germline V gene encodes CDR1 MGHRA and CDR2 YSYEKL. The chain's CDR3 is CASSQVGLGGYTF. The CDR3 DNA reads TGCGCCAGCAGCCAAGTTGGGTTGGGTGGCTACACCTTC.